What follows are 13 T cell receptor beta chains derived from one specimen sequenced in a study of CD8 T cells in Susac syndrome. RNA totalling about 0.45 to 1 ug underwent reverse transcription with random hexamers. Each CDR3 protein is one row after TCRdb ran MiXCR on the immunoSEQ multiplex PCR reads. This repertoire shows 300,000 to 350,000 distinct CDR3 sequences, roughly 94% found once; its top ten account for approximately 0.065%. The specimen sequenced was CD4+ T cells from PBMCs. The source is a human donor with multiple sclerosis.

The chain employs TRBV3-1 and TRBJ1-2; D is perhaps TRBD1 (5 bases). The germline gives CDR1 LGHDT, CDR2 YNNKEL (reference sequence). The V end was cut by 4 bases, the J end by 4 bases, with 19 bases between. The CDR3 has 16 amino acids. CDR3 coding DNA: TGTGCCAGCAGCCTCGACCCAGGGAGCTGGGGCTATGGCTACACCTTC. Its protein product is CASSLDPGSWGYGYTF. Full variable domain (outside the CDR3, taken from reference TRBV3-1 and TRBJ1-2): DTAVSQTPKYLVTQMGNDKSIKCEQNLGHDTMYWYKQDSKKFLKIMFSYNNKELIINETVPNRFSPKSPDKAHLNLHINSLELGDSAVYFCASSLDPGSWGYGYTFGSGTRLTVV.

DNA for the CDR3: TGCGCCAGCAGCCAAGATTTCTCCTACACCGGGGAGCTGTTTTTT. Residues: CASSQDFSYTGELFF. V usage is TRBV4-1 and J usage is TRBJ2-2; unclear D gene. CDR3 length equals 15 residues. V was clipped by 0 bases and J by 3 bases, with 8 bases between them. CDR1 and CDR2 from the germline V gene are MGHRA and YSYEKL.

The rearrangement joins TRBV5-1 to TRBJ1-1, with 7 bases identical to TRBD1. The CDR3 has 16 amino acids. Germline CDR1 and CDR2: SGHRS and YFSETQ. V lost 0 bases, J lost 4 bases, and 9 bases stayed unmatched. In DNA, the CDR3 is TGCGCCAGCAGCTTGGTGACAGGGAGGATCGGCACTGAAGCTTTCTTT. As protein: CASSLVTGRIGTEAFF. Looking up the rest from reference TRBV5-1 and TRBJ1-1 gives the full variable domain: KAGVTQTPRYLIKTRGQQVTLSCSPISGHRSVSWYQQTPGQGLQFLFEYFSETQRNKGNFPGRFSGRQFSNSRSEMNVSTLELGDSALYLCASSLVTGRIGTEAFFGQGTRLTVV.

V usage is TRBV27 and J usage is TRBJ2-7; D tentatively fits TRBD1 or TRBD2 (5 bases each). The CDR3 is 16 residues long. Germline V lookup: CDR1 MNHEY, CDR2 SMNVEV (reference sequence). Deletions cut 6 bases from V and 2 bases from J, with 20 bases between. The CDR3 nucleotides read TGTGCCAGCAGGAAGGGGTGGGGGAACCTTACCTACGAGCAGTACTTC. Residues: CASRKGWGNLTYEQYF.

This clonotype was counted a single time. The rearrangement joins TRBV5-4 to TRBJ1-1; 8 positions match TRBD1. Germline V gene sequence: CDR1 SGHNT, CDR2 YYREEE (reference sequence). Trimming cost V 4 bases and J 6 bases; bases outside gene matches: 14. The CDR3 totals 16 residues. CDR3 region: CASSQFQGAPGAEAFF. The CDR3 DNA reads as TGTGCCAGCAGCCAATTCCAGGGGGCGCCGGGTGCTGAAGCTTTCTTT. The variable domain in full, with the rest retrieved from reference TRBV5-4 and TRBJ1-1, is ETGVTQSPTHLIKTRGQQVTLRCSSQSGHNTVSWYQQALGQGPQFIFQYYREEENGRGNFPPRFSGLQFPNYSSELNVNALELDDSALYLCASSQFQGAPGAEAFFGQGTRLTVV.

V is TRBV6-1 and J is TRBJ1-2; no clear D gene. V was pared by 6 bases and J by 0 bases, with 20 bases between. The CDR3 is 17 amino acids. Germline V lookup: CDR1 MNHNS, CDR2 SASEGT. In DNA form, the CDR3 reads TGTGCCAGCAGATCCGGGTTAGGGTACGAGTCTAACTATGGCTACACCTTC. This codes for CASRSGLGYESNYGYTF.

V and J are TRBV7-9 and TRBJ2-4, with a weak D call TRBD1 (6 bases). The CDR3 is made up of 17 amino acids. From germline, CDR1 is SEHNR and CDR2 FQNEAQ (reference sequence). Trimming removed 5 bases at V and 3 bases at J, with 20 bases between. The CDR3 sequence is CASSPRLAQGVKNIQYF. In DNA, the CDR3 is TGTGCCAGCAGCCCCCGTTTGGCACAGGGCGTCAAAAACATTCAGTACTTC.

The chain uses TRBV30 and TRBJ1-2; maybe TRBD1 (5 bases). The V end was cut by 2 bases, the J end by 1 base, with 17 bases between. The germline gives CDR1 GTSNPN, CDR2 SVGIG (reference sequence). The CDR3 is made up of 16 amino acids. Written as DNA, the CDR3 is TGTGCCTGGAGTAAACGGCGGGGGACTTTTAACTATGGCTACACCTTC. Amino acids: CAWSKRRGTFNYGYTF.

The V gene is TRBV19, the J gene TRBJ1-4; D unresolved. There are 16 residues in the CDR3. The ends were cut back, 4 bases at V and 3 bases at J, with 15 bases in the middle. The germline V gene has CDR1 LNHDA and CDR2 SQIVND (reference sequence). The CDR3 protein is CASSRVGGRSNEKLFF. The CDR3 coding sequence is TGTGCCAGTAGTAGGGTAGGCGGGAGATCTAATGAAAAACTGTTTTTT.

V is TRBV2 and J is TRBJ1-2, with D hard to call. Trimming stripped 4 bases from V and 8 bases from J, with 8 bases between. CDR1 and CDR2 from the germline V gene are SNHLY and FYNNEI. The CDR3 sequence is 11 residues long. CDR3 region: CASSAGRGYTF. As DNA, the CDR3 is TGTGCCAGCAGTGCCGGACGGGGCTACACCTTC.

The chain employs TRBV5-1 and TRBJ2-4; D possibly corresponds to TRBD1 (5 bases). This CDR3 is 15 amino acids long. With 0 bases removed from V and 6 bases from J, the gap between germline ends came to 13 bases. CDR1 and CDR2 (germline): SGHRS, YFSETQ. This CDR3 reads CASSLGIRGRNIQYF. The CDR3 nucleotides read TGCGCCAGCAGCTTGGGAATTAGGGGAAGAAACATTCAGTACTTC.

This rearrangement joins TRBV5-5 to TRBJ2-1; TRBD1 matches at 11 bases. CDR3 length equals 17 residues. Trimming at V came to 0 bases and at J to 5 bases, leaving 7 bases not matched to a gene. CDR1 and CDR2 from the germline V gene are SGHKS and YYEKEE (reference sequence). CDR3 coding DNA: TGTGCCAGCAGCTTGGGCAGGACAGGGGGCTTGGACAATGAGCAGTTCTTC. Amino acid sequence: CASSLGRTGGLDNEQFF.

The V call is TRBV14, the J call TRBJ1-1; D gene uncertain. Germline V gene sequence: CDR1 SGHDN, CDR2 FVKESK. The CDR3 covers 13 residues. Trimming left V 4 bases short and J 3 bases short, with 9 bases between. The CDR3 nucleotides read TGTGCCAGCAGCCGGCATTTGGACACTGAAGCTTTCTTT. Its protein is CASSRHLDTEAFF.